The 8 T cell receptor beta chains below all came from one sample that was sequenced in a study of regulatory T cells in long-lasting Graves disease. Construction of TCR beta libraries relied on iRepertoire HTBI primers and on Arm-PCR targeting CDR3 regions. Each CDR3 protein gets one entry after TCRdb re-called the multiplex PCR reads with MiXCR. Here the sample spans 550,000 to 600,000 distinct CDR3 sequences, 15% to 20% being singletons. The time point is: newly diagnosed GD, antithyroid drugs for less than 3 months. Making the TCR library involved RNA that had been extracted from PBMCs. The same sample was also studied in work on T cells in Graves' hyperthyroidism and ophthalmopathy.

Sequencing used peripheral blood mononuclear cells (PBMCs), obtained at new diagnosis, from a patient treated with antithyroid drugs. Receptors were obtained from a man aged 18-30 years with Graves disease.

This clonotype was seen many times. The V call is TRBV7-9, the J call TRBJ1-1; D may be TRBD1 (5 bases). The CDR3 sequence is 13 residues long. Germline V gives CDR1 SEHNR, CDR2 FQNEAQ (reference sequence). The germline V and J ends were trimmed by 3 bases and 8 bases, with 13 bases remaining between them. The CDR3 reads CASSFVTQGEAFF. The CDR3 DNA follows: TGTGCCAGCAGCTTTGTCACGCAGGGAGAAGCTTTCTTT.

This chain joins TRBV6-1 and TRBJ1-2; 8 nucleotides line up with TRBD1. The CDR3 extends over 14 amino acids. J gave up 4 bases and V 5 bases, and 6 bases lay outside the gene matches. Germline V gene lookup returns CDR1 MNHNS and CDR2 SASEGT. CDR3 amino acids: CASSKGQDFYGYTF. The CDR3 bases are TGTGCCAGCAGTAAGGGACAGGATTTCTATGGCTACACCTTC.

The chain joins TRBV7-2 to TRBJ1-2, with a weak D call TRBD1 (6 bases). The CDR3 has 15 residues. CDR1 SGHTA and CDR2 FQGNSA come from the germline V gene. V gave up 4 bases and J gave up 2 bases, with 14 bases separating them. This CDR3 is CASSWTLDSNYGYTF. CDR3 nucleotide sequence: TGTGCCAGCAGCTGGACTCTGGACAGCAACTATGGCTACACCTTC.

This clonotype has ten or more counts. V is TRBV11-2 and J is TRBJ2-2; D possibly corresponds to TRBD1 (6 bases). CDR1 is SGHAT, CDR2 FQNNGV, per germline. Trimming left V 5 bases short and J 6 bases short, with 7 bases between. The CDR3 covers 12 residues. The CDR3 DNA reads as TGTGCCAGCAGCGACAGGCCCGGGGAGCTGTTTTTT. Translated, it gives CASSDRPGELFF. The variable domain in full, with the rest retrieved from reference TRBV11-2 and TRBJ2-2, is EAGVAQSPRYKIIEKRQSVAFWCNPISGHATLYWYQQILGQGPKLLIQFQNNGVVDDSQLPKDRFSAERLKGVDSTLKIQPAKLEDSAVYLCASSDRPGELFFGEGSRLTVL.

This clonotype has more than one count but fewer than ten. CDR3 coding DNA: TGTGCCAGTAGCCGGGCGCGGCAGGGGGAAAGAGATACGCAGTATTTT. It is translated as CASSRARQGERDTQYF. The V gene is TRBV19, the J gene TRBJ2-3, with 7 bases fitting TRBD1. The CDR3 sequence is 16 residues long. Germline CDR1 and CDR2: LNHDA and SQIVND (reference sequence). Losses at the gene ends were 6 bases for V and 5 bases for J; bases not matched to a gene: 14.

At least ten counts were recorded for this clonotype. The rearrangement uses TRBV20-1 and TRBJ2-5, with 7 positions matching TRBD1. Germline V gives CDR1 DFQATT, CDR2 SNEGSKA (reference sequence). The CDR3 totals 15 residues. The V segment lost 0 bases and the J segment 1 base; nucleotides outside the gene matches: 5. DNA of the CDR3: TGCAGTGCTAGAGATCCCAGACAGGGCCAAGAGACCCAGTACTTC. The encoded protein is CSARDPRQGQETQYF.

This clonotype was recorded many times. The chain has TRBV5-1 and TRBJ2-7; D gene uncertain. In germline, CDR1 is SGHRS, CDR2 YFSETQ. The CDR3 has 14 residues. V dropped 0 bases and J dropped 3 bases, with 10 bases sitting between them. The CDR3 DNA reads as TGCGCCAGCAGCTTGGTCTCCCCTAGCTACGAGCAGTACTTC. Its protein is CASSLVSPSYEQYF.

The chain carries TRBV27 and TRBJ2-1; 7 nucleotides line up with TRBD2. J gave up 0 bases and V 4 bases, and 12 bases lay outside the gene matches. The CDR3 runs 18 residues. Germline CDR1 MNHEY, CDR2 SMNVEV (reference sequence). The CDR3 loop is CASSYWRGTTSSYNEQFF. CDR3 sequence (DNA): TGTGCCAGCAGTTATTGGCGGGGGACCACGAGCTCCTACAATGAGCAGTTCTTC.